One and the same sample provided the 23 T cell receptor beta chains below, sequenced in a study of blood T cell repertoires in COVID-19 (dated by TCRdb to the early 2020s). Library preparation employed the immunoSEQ multiplex PCR assay. TCRdb re-hosts the immuneACCESS table, in-frame sequences only. Its copies lack some clones; in the studies checked, an unresolved V gene accounts for under half of them, and the cause for the rest is not known. For this sample there are a few hundred thousand clones; about 85% appear just once. The ten largest clones represent roughly 0.94% of the sample. Sequenced sample: peripheral blood. All receptors come from a human donor with COVID-19, enrolled during active disease. The donor label of this sample is uncertain.

V usage is TRBV7-2 and J usage is TRBJ1-2; D gene uncertain. The germline CDR1 and CDR2 sequences are SGHTA and FQGNSA. V was pared by 5 bases and J by 4 bases, with 14 bases between. The CDR3 contains 14 residues. The CDR3 here is CASSNTGEGYGYTF. CDR3 bases: TGTGCCAGCAGCAACACCGGGGAAGGCTATGGCTACACCTTC.

CDR3 bases: TGTGCCAGCAGCCAAGGGGGGACAGCCTACGAGCAGTACTTC. Translated: CASSQGGTAYEQYF. J is TRBJ2-7 and V is TRBV3-1 (or the pseudogene TRBV3-2), with TRBD1 identical over 7 bases. CDR3 size: 14 residues. In germline, CDR1 is LGHDT, CDR2 YNNKEL (reference sequence). After removal of 1 base from V and 2 bases from J, the junction contained 2 bases not matched to a gene.

The chain recombines TRBV5-6 with TRBJ1-2; TRBD1 matches 7 bases. The J segment lost 4 bases and the V segment lost 0 bases, leaving 6 bases of the junction unmatched. This CDR3 contains 15 residues. Per germline, CDR1 SGHDT and CDR2 YYEEEE. The CDR3 sequence is CASSLAQGFGYGYTF. The CDR3 nucleotides are TGTGCCAGCAGCTTGGCACAGGGGTTTGGCTATGGCTACACCTTC.

This clone appeared a single time. The CDR3 reads CASSRTALEAFF. The CDR3 DNA reads as TGTGCCAGCAGTAGGACTGCCCTTGAAGCTTTCTTT. The V and J genes are TRBV12-3 or TRBV12-4 and TRBJ1-1; D gene ambiguous. The CDR3 consists of 12 residues. V was trimmed by 5 bases and J by 7 bases, leaving 11 bases between them.

The rearrangement uses TRBV7-3 and TRBJ2-1; 7 bases are a match to TRBD2. This CDR3 is 16 amino acids long. V shed 5 bases, J shed 9 bases, and the junction held 16 bases outside the gene matches. The germline gives CDR1 SGHTA, CDR2 FQGTGA. The CDR3, as DNA: TGTGCCAGCAGCCCAAGTTCCCTAGCGGAGAGGGGTGAGCAGTTCTTC. Its translation: CASSPSSLAERGEQFF.

The J gene is TRBJ2-7, the V gene TRBV18, with TRBD2 matching over 8 bases. The CDR3 length is 13 residues. The V segment lost 0 bases and the J segment 9 bases; nucleotides outside the gene matches: 4. The germline gives CDR1 KGHSH, CDR2 LQKENI. CDR3 sequence: CASSPPLRGGQYF. CDR3 sequence (DNA): TGTGCCAGCTCACCACCCCTCCGGGGGGGGCAGTACTTC.

The genes are TRBV2 and TRBJ2-3; 15 nucleotides line up with TRBD2. This CDR3 region has 16 residues. Germline CDR1 and CDR2: SNHLY and FYNNEI. J gave up 3 bases and V 6 bases, and 4 bases lay outside the gene matches. The CDR3, as DNA: TGTGCCAGCAGGACCGGGACTAGCGGGAGGACAGATACGCAGTATTTT. Protein sequence: CASRTGTSGRTDTQYF.

This clone was detected once. The V gene is TRBV5-4, the J gene TRBJ1-4; TRBD1 might be the D (6 bases). V was trimmed by 2 bases and J by 7 bases, leaving 15 bases between them. The CDR3 loop spans 15 amino acids. CDR1 and CDR2 from the germline V gene are SGHNT and YYREEE (reference sequence). The CDR3 reads CASSLRGSGSEKLFF. CDR3 bases: TGTGCCAGCAGCTTAAGGGGGTCAGGGAGTGAAAAACTGTTTTTT. The full variable domain, rest sourced from reference TRBV5-4 and TRBJ1-4, is ETGVTQSPTHLIKTRGQQVTLRCSSQSGHNTVSWYQQALGQGPQFIFQYYREEENGRGNFPPRFSGLQFPNYSSELNVNALELDDSALYLCASSLRGSGSEKLFFGSGTQLSVL.

J is TRBJ1-2 and V is TRBV28; 7 nucleotides align to TRBD1. CDR1 and CDR2 (germline): MDHEN, SYDVKM. V dropped 5 bases and J dropped 4; count of bases not matched to a gene: 7. CDR3 length: 14 amino acids. The CDR3 coding sequence is TGTGCCAGCAGTCTCGGACAGGTTAGCTATGGCTACACCTTC. Protein product: CASSLGQVSYGYTF.

The genes are TRBV11-2 and TRBJ1-1; D perhaps matches TRBD1 (5 bases). CDR3 length equals 13 residues. Trimming took off 6 bases at V and 4 bases at J, with 12 bases between the two ends. In germline, CDR1 is SGHAT, CDR2 FQNNGV. CDR3 protein: CASRRGSVTEAFF. In nucleotides, the CDR3 is TGTGCCAGCAGACGGGGGAGTGTCACTGAAGCTTTCTTT. The variable domain in full, completed from reference TRBV11-2 and TRBJ1-1, reads EAGVAQSPRYKIIEKRQSVAFWCNPISGHATLYWYQQILGQGPKLLIQFQNNGVVDDSQLPKDRFSAERLKGVDSTLKIQPAKLEDSAVYLCASRRGSVTEAFFGQGTRLTVV.

The CDR3 region has the DNA TGTGCCAGCAGCTTTGGGACTAGCGGTGAGCAGTTCTTC. This encodes CASSFGTSGEQFF. V usage is TRBV5-4 and J usage is TRBJ2-1, with 11 bases matching TRBD2. Germline V CDR1 and CDR2: SGHNT, YYREEE (reference sequence). Trimming removed 2 bases from V and 9 bases from J; junction bases left unmatched: 1. CDR3 length equals 13 residues. The full variable domain, in which reference TRBV5-4 and TRBJ2-1 provide the parts outside the CDR3, is ETGVTQSPTHLIKTRGQQVTLRCSSQSGHNTVSWYQQALGQGPQFIFQYYREEENGRGNFPPRFSGLQFPNYSSELNVNALELDDSALYLCASSFGTSGEQFFGPGTRLTVL.

The chain links TRBV6-6 to TRBJ1-5, with no clear D. Germline CDR1 MNHNY, CDR2 SVGAGI (reference sequence). Trimming stripped 5 bases from V and 0 bases from J, with 17 bases between. The CDR3 is made up of 17 amino acids. CDR3 region: CASSPPAGRDSNQPQHF. As DNA, the CDR3 is TGTGCCAGCAGTCCCCCAGCCGGACGGGATAGCAATCAGCCCCAGCATTTT.

The genes are TRBV12-3 or TRBV12-4 and TRBJ1-2, with D uncertain. V was cut by 6 bases and J by 5 bases, with 13 bases left in between. The CDR3 is 13 residues long. As DNA, the CDR3 is TGTGCCAGCAGCCAGGCGGGTGAATATGGCTACACCTTC. It specifies CASSQAGEYGYTF.

The chain has TRBV12-5 and TRBJ1-2; D unclear. The CDR3 length is 13 residues. V gave up 0 bases and J gave up 8 bases, with 10 bases separating them. Germline V gene sequence: CDR1 LGHNT, CDR2 FRNRAP. The DNA of the CDR3 is TGTGCTAGTGGTTTGGTACGAGGGCAGGGCTACACCTTC. This sequence encodes CASGLVRGQGYTF.

This chain connects TRBV7-2 to TRBJ2-1, with 10 bases identical to TRBD2. The CDR3 contains 18 residues. The V segment lost 1 base and the J segment 5 bases; nucleotides outside the gene matches: 11. Germline V gives CDR1 SGHTA, CDR2 FQGNSA. Here the CDR3 reads CASSLVSSGRRSHNEQFF. Written as DNA, the CDR3 is TGTGCCAGCAGCTTAGTATCTAGCGGGAGAAGGTCCCACAATGAGCAGTTCTTC. Variable domain in full (rest from reference TRBV7-2 and TRBJ2-1): GAGVSQSPSNKVTEKGKDVELRCDPISGHTALYWYRQSLGQGLEFLIYFQGNSAPDKSGLPSDRFSAERTGGSVSTLTIQRTQQEDSAVYLCASSLVSSGRRSHNEQFFGPGTRLTVL.

The chain is built from TRBV5-4 and TRBJ1-1; no firm D call. V was pared by 5 bases and J by 0 bases, with 11 bases between. The V gene's germline CDR1 is SGHNT and CDR2 YYREEE (reference sequence). The CDR3 sequence is 14 residues long. The CDR3 bases are TGTGCCAGCAGTACCAGGCGATTGAACACTGAAGCTTTCTTT. This encodes CASSTRRLNTEAFF.

This chain connects TRBV6-6 to TRBJ1-6; TRBD1 matches 7 bases. V lost 5 bases and J lost 1; bases outside the gene matches: 8. Germline V gene sequence: CDR1 MNHNY, CDR2 SVGAGI (reference sequence). This CDR3 spans 17 amino acids. This CDR3 is CASSLPPGGSYNSPLHF. The CDR3 DNA follows: TGTGCCAGCAGTCTCCCACCAGGGGGATCCTATAATTCACCCCTCCACTTT.

The chain employs TRBV9 and TRBJ1-3; no reliable D call. The germline gives CDR1 SGDLS, CDR2 YYNGEE. The CDR3 covers 15 residues. The V gene lost 4 bases and the J gene lost 2 bases, with 13 bases spanning the gap. The CDR3 sequence: CASSPTSMAGNTIYF. CDR3 DNA sequence: TGTGCCAGCAGCCCCACTTCCATGGCTGGAAACACCATATATTTT.

The genes are TRBV18 and TRBJ2-7, with TRBD1 matching 7 bases. The V gene end was trimmed by 3 bases and the J gene end by 1 base; junction bases not matched to a gene: 12. Germline V gives CDR1 KGHSH, CDR2 LQKENI. The CDR3 spans 17 residues. CDR3 coding DNA: TGTGCCAGCTCACCCGTCCGGGAAAAGGGGGCTTCCTACGAGCAGTACTTC. Protein product: CASSPVREKGASYEQYF.

The chain carries TRBV5-1 and TRBJ2-3; 13 bases are a match to TRBD2. Trimming removed 3 bases from V and 3 bases from J; junction bases left unmatched: 10. Germline values: CDR1 SGHRS, CDR2 YFSETQ. CDR3 length equals 18 residues. This CDR3 is CASSSGLAGVFRTDTQYF. Here the CDR3 DNA reads TGCGCCAGCAGCTCAGGACTAGCGGGAGTGTTCCGTACAGATACGCAGTATTTT.

This clone was recorded many times. The V call is TRBV28, the J call TRBJ2-6; 8 nucleotides align to TRBD1. The J segment lost 1 base and the V segment lost 5 bases, leaving 10 bases of the junction unmatched. CDR3 length: 18 amino acids. Germline V gives CDR1 MDHEN, CDR2 SYDVKM. In DNA, the CDR3 is TGTGCCAGCAGTCTCGGACAGGGAGATCCGTCTGGGGCCAACGTCCTGACTTTC. This gives the protein CASSLGQGDPSGANVLTF.

The rearrangement uses TRBV6-5 and TRBJ1-2, with TRBD1 matching over 7 bases. V was clipped by 5 bases and J by 4 bases; unmatched bases: 7. The CDR3 extends over 14 amino acids. The germline V gene encodes CDR1 MNHEY and CDR2 SVGAGI. The CDR3: CASSNRGGGYGYTF. CDR3 coding DNA: TGTGCCAGCAGTAACAGGGGTGGTGGCTATGGCTACACCTTC.

J is TRBJ1-1 and V is TRBV5-1; D gene ambiguous. Germline values: CDR1 SGHRS, CDR2 YFSETQ. With 4 bases removed from V and 0 bases from J, the gap between germline ends came to 10 bases. This CDR3 has 14 amino acids. The CDR3 sequence is CASSRSTLNTEAFF. The CDR3 DNA is TGCGCCAGCAGCCGTAGTACCCTGAACACTGAAGCTTTCTTT. Full variable domain (remainder filled in from reference TRBV5-1 and TRBJ1-1): KAGVTQTPRYLIKTRGQQVTLSCSPISGHRSVSWYQQTPGQGLQFLFEYFSETQRNKGNFPGRFSGRQFSNSRSEMNVSTLELGDSALYLCASSRSTLNTEAFFGQGTRLTVV.